The T cell receptor (beta chain) described here comes from a study of identical twins. This clonotype was picked up a small number of times. TCRdb analysed the 5' RACE reads with MiXCR anew, one entry per CDR3 protein. The sample lists fewer than 900,000 distinct CDR3 sequences, 18% occurring once. These records were also assigned to another study, of T cells expressing NK-cell markers.

This TCR came from a woman aged 18-30 years in good health. What was sequenced was PBMCs.

CDR3 bases: TGTGCCACCCCCTCTGGACAGCCCCAGCATTTT. Protein product: CATPSGQPQHF. The chain has TRBV12-3 or TRBV12-4 and TRBJ1-5; no reliable D call. V was clipped by 10 bases and J by 7 bases, with 11 bases between them. The CDR3 totals 11 residues.